The present T cell receptor beta chain was sequenced within a study of cytomegalovirus exposure and HLA in healthy donors. The PCR used 60 Vbeta and 13 Jbeta primers. Sequencing was performed with immunoSEQ multiplex PCR; in TCRdb, only in-frame clones are kept and a portion is missing. The sample has under 200,000 clones, roughly 80% seen once. Material for sequencing was PBMCs. This clonotype was obtained from a young woman in good health and CMV-seronegative.

The CDR3 DNA reads as TGTGCCAGCAGCCGAACCCCAGGGCTTGGGCCCCAGCATTTT. It codes for CASSRTPGLGPQHF. The J gene is TRBJ1-5, the V gene TRBV7-2; possibly TRBD1 for D (5 bases). V lost 5 bases and J lost 9, with 17 bases in between. This CDR3 comprises 14 residues. The V gene's germline CDR1 is SGHTA and CDR2 FQGNSA.